The sequence of this TCR beta chain was determined in a study of OX40 agonist ivuxolimab in advanced cancers. Study-level information: Three patients got partial responses; one had hepatocellular carcinoma and two had cutaneous melanoma. General observations from the study: Clonal expansion from baseline to week 6 occurred in both CD4+ and CD8+ T cells.

V lost 1 base, J lost 5 bases, and 2 bases stayed unmatched. The CDR3 has 13 amino acids. CDR1 is SGHTA, CDR2 FQGNSA, per germline. Method: immunoSEQ multiplex PCR; TCRdb's copy keeps in-frame clones and lacks some. The data hold 60,000 to 90,000 clones, with 80% to 90% observed a single time. Of note for this clone: What it recognizes is unknown.

With autoimmune disease history or systemic immunosuppression, patients were excluded. This material consisted of CD4+ or CD8+ T cells sorted from blood, taken in a trial of the OX40 agonist ivuxolimab. The TCR originated in an adult with an advanced solid tumor such as melanoma, head and neck, liver or kidney cancer. J is TRBJ2-7 and V is TRBV7-2; the match to TRBD1 covers 7 bases. Written as DNA, the CDR3 is TGTGCCAGCAGCTTAGATCAGGGGGACGAGCAGTACTTC. It yields the protein CASSLDQGDEQYF. The full variable domain, its missing parts supplied by reference TRBV7-2 and TRBJ2-7, is GAGVSQSPSNKVTEKGKDVELRCDPISGHTALYWYRQSLGQGLEFLIYFQGNSAPDKSGLPSDRFSAERTGGSVSTLTIQRTQQEDSAVYLCASSLDQGDEQYFGPGTRLTVT.